This T cell receptor (beta chain) originates from a study of blood T cell repertoires in COVID-19. The method was immunoSEQ multiplex PCR; TCRdb's version includes in-frame clones alone and lacks a portion of them. Of approximately 290,000 clones in the sample, approximately 85% were seen once. The CDR3 consists of 16 residues. Trimming stripped 4 bases from V and 0 bases from J, with 15 bases between. Per the germline V gene, CDR1 is MNHEY and CDR2 is SMNVEV (reference sequence). Participants spanned ages roughly 18 to 95 years and resided in roughly 22 US areas. Allocation to cohorts depended on clinical history reported by the participants.

The clonotype comes from a woman aged 25 to 39 who had recovered from COVID-19. The material sequenced was PBMCs or T cells enriched from blood (not recorded which). J is TRBJ2-5 and V is TRBV27; TRBD2 might be the D (5 bases). The CDR3 spells CASSSTLATDQETQYF. In DNA, the CDR3 is TGTGCCAGCAGTTCGACTTTAGCGACGGACCAAGAGACCCAGTACTTC.